This TCR beta chain is from a study of tumor-infiltrating lymphocytes in localized non-small cell lung cancer (dated by TCRdb to the early 2020s). About the investigation overall: The cohort included patients whose samples were collected after neoadjuvant chemotherapy, as well as both smokers and never-smokers and several histologies. A total of around 50 patients were part of the paired comparison of immunoSEQ T-cell fraction between tumor and uninvolved lung. From each patient came resected tumor tissue plus uninvolved lung tissue from that same patient, and the uninvolved lung tissue was described as non-adjacent to the tumor. The same patients underwent several integrated assays, with TCR sequencing performed together with flow cytometry, multiplex immunofluorescence, RNA-seq, exome sequencing and proteomics. In total, the ICON cohort was made up of under 180 surgical patients who had localized non-small cell lung cancer and whose tumors were resected.

Notes on this clone: Its cognate antigen has yet to be identified. Base quality data are lacking; no much larger clone is found one base away.

The T-cell fraction in tumor and uninvolved lung tissue was obtained from TCR sequencing using the immunoSEQ assay. The study's own analysis went as follows. For survival analysis, patients were divided into high (upper tertile) and low (lower two tertiles) T-cell fraction groups, which were compared by log-rank test. Paired tumor versus uninvolved lung differences in T-cell fraction were tested with a signed-rank test. As stored in TCRdb, this immuneACCESS dataset retains in-frame rearrangements with V and J assigned. A fraction of the clones does not appear; measured against another copy, unresolved V genes explain less than half of the discrepancy, and the remainder lacks a known reason. V, J and clone size reflect that table, while D and trimming were determined from the DNA. For this sample the table gives 11,000 to 15,000 clones, of which approximately 80% were detected only once. The top ten constitute under 3% of the sample.

The first patient joined ICON in the first half of 2016, and enrollment wrapped up when the last patient was enrolled in September 2018. A subcohort of 76 patients provided fresh tumor and matched uninvolved tissue for in-depth immune analyses, with TCR sequencing among those analyses. No cell sorting was done, and TCR sequencing was instead run on DNA isolated from bulk tissue. General study outcomes and caveats: Higher T cell infiltration in tumors than in uninvolved lung tissue was supported by TCRbeta sequencing, consistent with immunofluorescence CD3 counts. The TCR-derived T-cell fraction showed no difference between the flow cytometry-defined immunotypes IM1 (good prognosis) and IM2 (poor prognosis). Different pieces of the same tissue were used for different assays, so technical variation could not be separated from intratumor heterogeneity. Tumor T-cell fraction from TCR sequencing was not associated with recurrence-free survival (p = 0.61). Assay coverage varied across patients depending on available tissue quantity, so only a subset of the cohort had TCR sequencing.

From its cysteine to its phenylalanine, the CDR3 spans 13 amino acids. CDR3 DNA is the only sequence kept; it has 39 bases, read in frame from the first base. The germline V gene encodes CDR1 LNHDA and CDR2 SQIVND (reference sequence). Trimming removed 7 bases from V and 5 bases from J, leaving 12 bases between the germline ends. The TCR was taken from a human donor with non-small cell lung cancer. The chain is assembled from TRBV19 and TRBJ1-5; confidence is insufficient to name the D gene. The specimen sequenced was lung tumor tissue. The nucleotide sequence is given as TGTGCCAGTAACTTTGGGGTCGATCAGCCCCAGCATTTT. This codes for CASNFGVDQPQHF.